This note documents a single TCR beta chain sequence. What it recognizes is unknown. cDNA synthesis used the whole RNA isolate, giving expressed TCRB sequences. Sequencing used immunoSEQ multiplex PCR; TCRdb keeps in-frame clones, though not all of them. This table holds some 26,000 clones, approximately 70% found once. The germline V gene has CDR1 KGHSH and CDR2 LQKENI. With V trimmed by 4 bases and J by 0 bases, 8 bases remained unmatched. CDR3 size: 17 residues. The sample is drawn from a study of beta chain features in type 1 diabetes. Study conclusions and caveats: A PCR bias possibly favoring shorter templates would apply equally to patients and controls. Patients with type 1 diabetes carried fewer insertions and had more deletions at their VDJ junctions. Shortening that was moderate but significant affected the TCRB CDR3s of Type 1 diabetes patients in all four CD4+ subsets.

By way of CD45RO/CCR7/CD25/CD127/CD95/CD27, the CD4+ regulatory, stem cell-like memory, central memory and naive cells were sorted. This TCR came from a woman aged 40-49 years with type 1 diabetes. Sequences were obtained from stem cell memory CD4+ T cells from blood. The chain employs TRBV18 and TRBJ2-1, with 8 bases that match TRBD2. CDR3 loop: CASSLSGGTSSYNEQFF. The CDR3 DNA is TGTGCCAGCTCACTTTCGGGGGGGACGAGCTCCTACAATGAGCAGTTCTTC.